One and the same sample provided the 30 T cell receptor beta chains below, sequenced in a study of T-cell memory formation after mild COVID-19 (dated by TCRdb to the early 2020s). Libraries came from 5' RACE. TCRdb lists the instrument as Illumina NovaSeq 6000. TCRdb took the public reads, trimmed them with fastp at Q25, ran MiXCR for clone calling and kept in-frame beta chains. Rows matching on CDR3 protein sequence are summarized as one entry with the most common DNA and genes. The sample records about 150,000 distinct CDR3 sequences, around a third of which are singletons. Around 12% of the sample is taken by the ten largest. Source material: PBMCs or a T cell subset sorted from them (not recorded which). These TCRs come from an adult woman who had mild COVID-19 (a few samples of this study predate the infection). The sample titles of this study are shuffled in the database, so cell type and time point are left out; the donor was told from shared clones.

This chain joins TRBV19 and TRBJ2-2; 8 bases are a match to TRBD2. The germline V gene has CDR1 LNHDA and CDR2 SQIVND (reference sequence). Trimming cost V 5 bases and J 9 bases; bases outside gene matches: 11. This CDR3 comprises 15 residues. The CDR3 sequence: CASSPAGVNTRELFF. In nucleotides, the CDR3 is TGTGCCAGTAGTCCAGCGGGGGTTAACACACGGGAGCTGTTTTTT.

The V and J genes are TRBV29-1 and TRBJ2-7, with a tentative D call TRBD2 (5 bases). Germline lookup yields CDR1 SQVTM and CDR2 ANQGSEA. Trimming took 4 bases from V and 2 from J, leaving 15 bases between them. This CDR3 comprises 14 residues. The CDR3 coding sequence is TGCAGCGTTGTAGGGCGGGCCTCCCCCTACGAGCAGTACTTC. It translates to CSVVGRASPYEQYF.

The chain recombines TRBV11-1 with TRBJ1-6; D not certain. The length of the CDR3 is 16 residues. Germline CDR1 reads SGHAT; CDR2 reads FQDESV (reference sequence). V was pared by 1 base and J by 9 bases, with 16 bases between. For the CDR3, the DNA is TGTGCCAGCAGCTTAGGGATGAGGTCGTCTGCTTCACCCCTCCACTTT. Translated: CASSLGMRSSASPLHF.

The chain couples TRBV20-1 to TRBJ2-7, with a tentative D call TRBD1 (6 bases). This CDR3 contains 13 residues. Germline loops: CDR1 DFQATT, CDR2 SNEGSKA (reference sequence). Between the trimmed V and J ends, which lost 5 bases and 2 bases, there was a span of 13 bases. CDR3 sequence (DNA): TGCAGTGCTTGGACAGAATCAGCCTACGAGCAGTACTTC. Its translation is CSAWTESAYEQYF.

At least ten counts were recorded for this clonotype. V usage is TRBV7-9 and J usage is TRBJ2-7; D call uncertain. This CDR3 is 12 amino acids long. Germline V gene sequence: CDR1 SEHNR, CDR2 FQNEAQ (reference sequence). The ends were cut back, 1 base at V and 2 bases at J, with 3 bases in the middle. CDR3 coding DNA: TGTGCCAGCAGCTTAGTAGCCTACGAGCAGTACTTC. This codes for CASSLVAYEQYF.

The rearrangement links TRBV6-6 to TRBJ1-1; TRBD1 might be the D (6 bases). This CDR3 spans 16 amino acids. The germline gives CDR1 MNHNY, CDR2 SVGAGI (reference sequence). V gave up 7 bases and J gave up 0 bases, with 18 bases separating them. Written as DNA, the CDR3 is TGTGCCAGCAAAACCGGTGGACAGATTATGAACACTGAAGCTTTCTTT. This codes for CASKTGGQIMNTEAFF.

This clonotype has a handful of counts. This chain links TRBV9 with TRBJ1-2; D is possibly TRBD1 (5 bases). There are 14 residues in the CDR3. Trimming removed 4 bases from V and 2 bases from J, with 12 bases in between. Germline CDR1 and CDR2: SGDLS and YYNGEE. The chain's CDR3 is CASSLGGANYGYTF. The CDR3 region has the DNA TGTGCCAGCAGCCTTGGGGGAGCCAACTATGGCTACACCTTC.

The chain couples TRBV6-1 to TRBJ2-7; weak D call: TRBD1 (6 bases). This CDR3 has 16 residues. V was shortened by 6 bases and J by 2 bases, with 20 bases between the two germline ends. Germline values: CDR1 MNHNS, CDR2 SASEGT. The CDR3 loop is CASSFPGPGAPYEQYF. The CDR3 bases are TGTGCCAGCAGCTTCCCCGGTCCAGGGGCTCCCTACGAGCAGTACTTC.

This clonotype was seen more than once but under ten times. The rearrangement links TRBV7-2 to TRBJ2-7; 10 nucleotides line up with TRBD2. This CDR3 comprises 17 residues. Trimming at V came to 2 bases and at J to 2 bases, leaving 9 bases not matched to a gene. Germline values: CDR1 SGHTA, CDR2 FQGNSA. The CDR3 region has the DNA TGTGCCAGCAGCTTATTGGTAGCGGGGGGCCGCCCCTACGAGCAGTACTTC. As protein: CASSLLVAGGRPYEQYF.

This clonotype came up a few times. J is TRBJ2-1 and V is TRBV29-1; 7 bases are a match to TRBD2. V shed 2 bases, J shed 1 base, and the junction held 5 bases outside the gene matches. The CDR3 extends over 15 amino acids. Per germline, CDR1 SQVTM and CDR2 ANQGSEA. Here the CDR3 DNA reads TGCAGCGTTGAAAGGTGGGGGGGTTCCTACAATGAGCAGTTCTTC. Amino acids: CSVERWGGSYNEQFF.

V and J are TRBV12-3 or TRBV12-4 and TRBJ1-3, with a possible D match to TRBD1 (5 bases). V lost 10 bases and J lost 4, with 23 bases in between. The CDR3 is 16 amino acids. CDR3 sequence (DNA): TGTGCCACCCACCCCGGATCAGGGCGTTCGGGAAACACCATATATTTT. Protein: CATHPGSGRSGNTIYF.

This clonotype was counted a few times. CDR3 DNA sequence: TGTGCCACCAGTAATAGCGGGACAAGCTCCTACAATGAGCAGTTCTTC. It is translated as CATSNSGTSSYNEQFF. The chain employs TRBV24-1 and TRBJ2-1; TRBD2 aligns across 8 bases. The junction had 6 bases not matched to a gene; V was cut back by 6 bases and J by 0 bases. This CDR3 region has 16 residues. CDR1 and CDR2 from the germline V gene are KGHDR and SFDVKD.

This clonotype was detected only once. This rearrangement joins TRBV4-1 to TRBJ1-5; 7 bases are shared with TRBD1. V lost 3 bases to trimming and J lost 3 bases; unmatched junction nucleotides: 2. The CDR3 has 14 residues. Germline lookup yields CDR1 MGHRA and CDR2 YSYEKL. CDR3 sequence: CASSQDRPNQPQHF. In DNA, the CDR3 is TGCGCCAGCAGCCAGGACAGGCCCAATCAGCCCCAGCATTTT.

This chain uses TRBV7-2 with TRBJ1-4; TRBD1 is a possible D gene (5 bases). In germline, CDR1 is SGHTA, CDR2 FQGNSA. The V gene lost 1 base and the J gene lost 8 bases, with 14 bases spanning the gap. The CDR3 contains 15 residues. The DNA of the CDR3 is TGTGCCAGCAGCTTAGTTCCGGGACGAGGAGAAAAACTGTTTTTT. As protein: CASSLVPGRGEKLFF.

This clonotype has more than one count but fewer than ten. V is TRBV7-9 and J is TRBJ2-7; TRBD1 matches 9 bases. Trimming at V came to 0 bases and at J to 3 bases, leaving 3 bases not matched to a gene. CDR1 and CDR2 (germline): SEHNR, FQNEAQ (reference sequence). CDR3 length: 15 residues. The CDR3 sequence is CASSLALGQGYEQYF. CDR3 in DNA: TGTGCCAGCAGCTTAGCCCTGGGACAGGGCTACGAGCAGTACTTC.

This clonotype was found a few times. This chain joins TRBV20-1 and TRBJ2-3; TRBD1 aligns across 7 bases. Germline lookup yields CDR1 DFQATT and CDR2 SNEGSKA (reference sequence). Germline trimming cut 5 bases from V and 2 bases from J; bases unmatched to any gene: 10. There are 15 residues in the CDR3. CDR3: CSASRGLLTTDTQYF. The CDR3, as DNA: TGCAGTGCTTCGAGGGGGCTACTTACCACAGATACGCAGTATTTT.

The CDR3 DNA reads TGCAGCGTTGAAGATAGGCAGGGCTATGGCTACACCTTC. It codes for CSVEDRQGYGYTF. The genes are TRBV29-1 and TRBJ1-2; D is possibly TRBD1 (5 bases). Trimming left V 0 bases short and J 4 bases short, with 9 bases between. Looked up from germline, CDR1 is SQVTM and CDR2 is ANQGSEA. The CDR3 runs to 13 residues. The variable domain in full, with the rest retrieved from reference TRBV29-1 and TRBJ1-2, is SAVISQKPSRDICQRGTSLTIQCQVDSQVTMMFWYRQQPGQSLTLIATANQGSEATYESGFVIDKFPISRPNLTFSTLTVSNMSPEDSSIYLCSVEDRQGYGYTFGSGTRLTVV.

V usage is TRBV5-1 and J usage is TRBJ1-1; TRBD1 is a possible D gene (6 bases). V lost 3 bases and J lost 7, with 16 bases in between. Germline CDR1 reads SGHRS; CDR2 reads YFSETQ. The CDR3 runs 14 residues. CDR3 sequence: CASSSAGQSVEAFF. CDR3 nucleotides: TGCGCCAGCAGCTCGGCCGGACAGAGCGTTGAAGCTTTCTTT.

The chain couples TRBV14 to TRBJ2-7; D may be TRBD2 (6 bases). CDR1 is SGHDN, CDR2 FVKESK, per germline. Trimming took off 4 bases at V and 6 bases at J, with 13 bases between the two ends. This CDR3 is 13 amino acids long. CDR3 loop: CASSPKLAGEQYF. The CDR3 nucleotides read TGTGCCAGCAGCCCAAAACTAGCAGGCGAGCAGTACTTC.

The chain couples TRBV4-3 to TRBJ1-4; D is uncertain. CDR1 and CDR2 (germline): LGHNA, YSLEER. The CDR3 runs to 15 residues. The ends were cut back, 4 bases at V and 0 bases at J, with 9 bases in the middle. The CDR3 protein is CASSPSAATNEKLFF. CDR3 DNA sequence: TGCGCCAGCAGCCCCTCAGCTGCAACTAATGAAAAACTGTTTTTT.

The genes are TRBV5-1 and TRBJ1-1, with D possibly TRBD1 on 6 matching bases. Germline CDR1 is SGHRS and CDR2 is YFSETQ. V shed 5 bases and J shed 3 bases, with 14 bases lying between them. This CDR3 is built from 14 residues. The CDR3 DNA sequence: TGCGCCAGCAGTCCGGGGGGCCCGGACACTGAAGCTTTCTTT. As protein: CASSPGGPDTEAFF. The whole variable domain, filled in from reference TRBV5-1 and TRBJ1-1, reads KAGVTQTPRYLIKTRGQQVTLSCSPISGHRSVSWYQQTPGQGLQFLFEYFSETQRNKGNFPGRFSGRQFSNSRSEMNVSTLELGDSALYLCASSPGGPDTEAFFGQGTRLTVV.

The chain employs TRBV7-9 and TRBJ2-1, with TRBD1 as a possible D gene (5 bases). Deletions cut 0 bases from V and 10 bases from J, with 10 bases between. The CDR3 is made up of 13 amino acids. Germline CDR1 SEHNR, CDR2 FQNEAQ (reference sequence). CDR3 loop: CASSLAGHREQFF. Here the CDR3 DNA reads TGTGCCAGCAGCTTAGCTGGGCACAGGGAGCAGTTCTTC.

J is TRBJ2-5 and V is TRBV7-8, with D perhaps TRBD1 (6 bases). This CDR3 contains 17 residues. V lost 5 bases and J 0 bases, leaving 19 bases between the germline ends. Germline V gene data show CDR1 as SGHVS and CDR2 as FQNEAQ. CDR3 DNA sequence: TGTGCCAGCAGCCCGCACAGGGTGGGGGTGTACCAAGAGACCCAGTACTTC. Translation gives CASSPHRVGVYQETQYF. Full variable domain (missing parts from reference TRBV7-8 and TRBJ2-5): GAGVSQSPRYKVAKRGQDVALRCDPISGHVSLFWYQQALGQGPEFLTYFQNEAQLDKSGLPSDRFFAERPEGSVSTLKIQRTQQEDSAVYLCASSPHRVGVYQETQYFGPGTRLLVL.

The chain carries TRBV7-9 and TRBJ2-7; TRBD1 is a possible D gene (6 bases). Germline lookup yields CDR1 SEHNR and CDR2 FQNEAQ (reference sequence). Trimming removed 5 bases at V and 5 bases at J, with 19 bases between. This CDR3 contains 15 residues. CDR3 DNA: TGTGCCAGCAGCCCGTTTCCCAGGGGCTCGCACGAGCAGTACTTC. It codes for CASSPFPRGSHEQYF.

V and J are TRBV7-8 and TRBJ1-2; 7 nucleotides agree with TRBD1. The V gene end was trimmed by 5 bases and the J gene end by 5 bases; junction bases not matched to a gene: 5. The CDR3 consists of 13 residues. The V gene's germline CDR1 is SGHVS and CDR2 FQNEAQ. The CDR3 loop is CASSRDRLYGYTF. CDR3 DNA sequence: TGTGCCAGCAGCCGGGACAGACTATATGGCTACACCTTC.

This rearrangement joins TRBV4-1 to TRBJ2-3; the D gene is possibly TRBD2 (5 bases). V was clipped by 7 bases and J by 3 bases, with 17 bases between them. The CDR3 length is 15 residues. Germline V gives CDR1 MGHRA, CDR2 YSYEKL. The CDR3 DNA reads TGCGCCAGCATGGTTAGCGCTGCTCGTACAGATACGCAGTATTTT. It specifies CASMVSAARTDTQYF.

V usage is TRBV6-5 and J usage is TRBJ2-5; 7 positions agree with TRBD2. The CDR3 spans 14 residues. J lost 4 bases, V lost 7 bases, and 9 bases had no gene match. Germline V gene data show CDR1 as MNHEY and CDR2 as SVGAGI. CDR3 protein: CASNHGGSSETQYF. For the CDR3, the DNA is TGTGCCAGCAATCACGGGGGGAGTTCAGAGACCCAGTACTTC.

The genes are TRBV19 and TRBJ2-2, with 9 nucleotides matching TRBD2. The CDR3 runs 13 residues. Germline V gives CDR1 LNHDA, CDR2 SQIVND (reference sequence). V trimming: 8 bases; J trimming: 6 bases; junction bases outside the gene matches: 4. The chain's CDR3 is CASSGTSSGELFF. The CDR3 DNA is TGTGCCAGTTCCGGGACTAGCTCCGGGGAGCTGTTTTTT.

This clonotype was seen a few times. V usage is TRBV7-6 and J usage is TRBJ1-6, with TRBD1 as a possible D gene (6 bases). This CDR3 region has 14 residues. V lost 4 bases, J lost 8 bases, and 12 bases lay in between. Germline-derived CDR1 and CDR2 are SGHVS and FNYEAQ. The CDR3 coding sequence is TGTGCCAGCAGCTCCCGGGACATCGATTCACCCCTCCACTTT. Its protein is CASSSRDIDSPLHF.

In this sample, this clonotype turned up a few times. The chain is built from TRBV6-5 and TRBJ1-5; D is undetermined. Per the germline V gene, CDR1 is MNHEY and CDR2 is SVGAGI. With 2 bases removed from V and 1 base from J, the gap between germline ends came to 9 bases. The CDR3 totals 15 residues. CDR3 DNA: TGTGCCAGCAGTTACGAAACAGCCAGCAATCAGCCCCAGCATTTT. It yields the protein CASSYETASNQPQHF.